One sample yielded the 15 T cell receptor beta chains listed below, sequenced in a study of graft-versus-host responses after intestinal transplantation. What these receptors recognize is not known. Clones were read by immunoSEQ multiplex PCR, and TCRdb kept only the in-frame ones, dropping some. The table shows about 84,000 clones, with more than 85% occurring only once. The sequences come from unstimulated CD4+ T cells sorted from spleen or lymph node cells, collected before transplant. The origin of the receptors is a human donor who was the organ donor for an intestinal transplant.

The rearrangement uses TRBV5-1 and TRBJ1-4; 10 bases are shared with TRBD1. This CDR3 has 15 residues. V shed 4 bases and J 9 bases; nucleotides not matched to a gene: 9. From germline, CDR1 is SGHRS and CDR2 YFSETQ. DNA of the CDR3: TGCGCCAGCAGCCAAGGGACAGGGGATATGAAAAAACTGTTTTTT. Residues: CASSQGTGDMKKLFF.

This clone has just one count. CDR3 in DNA: TGTGCCAGCAGTTTTACATCGGCGGGAGGGCCAGGAGAGACCCAGTACTTC. This sequence encodes CASSFTSAGGPGETQYF. The J gene is TRBJ2-5, the V gene TRBV28; 9 nucleotides align to TRBD2. Germline V gives CDR1 MDHEN, CDR2 SYDVKM. The junction had 12 bases not matched to a gene; V was cut back by 3 bases and J by 4 bases. The CDR3 runs to 17 residues.

This chain connects TRBV6-5 to TRBJ2-2; D is perhaps TRBD2 (6 bases). CDR1 and CDR2 from the germline V gene are MNHEY and SVGAGI. The germline V and J ends were trimmed by 8 bases and 2 bases, with 15 bases remaining between them. The CDR3 has 15 amino acids. CDR3 nucleotides: TGTGCCAGCGGCCGGACTACATCTAACACCGGGGAGCTGTTTTTT. The encoded protein is CASGRTTSNTGELFF.

The chain is built from TRBV5-6 and TRBJ2-6; perhaps TRBD1 as D (5 bases). V was trimmed by 0 bases and J by 3 bases, leaving 7 bases between them. The germline CDR1 and CDR2 sequences are SGHDT and YYEEEE. CDR3 size: 15 residues. For the CDR3, the DNA is TGTGCCAGCAGCTTGGGCAGGGTTGGGGCCAACGTCCTGACTTTC. It codes for CASSLGRVGANVLTF.

This clone has a count of ten or more. J is TRBJ1-3 and V is TRBV30; 10 nucleotides align to TRBD1. The V and J ends lost 5 bases and 3 bases, in that order; junction bases with no gene match: 1. Germline values: CDR1 GTSNPN, CDR2 SVGIG (reference sequence). The CDR3 is made up of 13 amino acids. The CDR3 loop is CAWGDRGGNTIYF. CDR3 DNA sequence: TGTGCCTGGGGGGACAGGGGTGGAAACACCATATATTTT.

The rearrangement links TRBV5-6 to TRBJ2-7, with 7 bases that match TRBD1. Germline assignment: CDR1 SGHDT and CDR2 YYEEEE. J lost 2 bases, V lost 1 base, and 6 bases had no gene match. CDR3 length: 15 residues. This CDR3 is CASSLQGVTAYEQYF. The CDR3 coding sequence is TGTGCCAGCAGCTTGCAGGGGGTCACTGCCTACGAGCAGTACTTC.

This clone was observed once. The gene calls are TRBV28 and TRBJ2-7, with no clear D. CDR3 length: 13 residues. The germline V gene encodes CDR1 MDHEN and CDR2 SYDVKM. V was pared by 3 bases and J by 0 bases, with 6 bases between. The CDR3 is CASSFSPSYEQYF. The DNA of the CDR3 is TGTGCCAGCAGTTTCAGTCCCTCCTACGAGCAGTACTTC.

This clone was picked up a small number of times. The V gene is TRBV10-2, the J gene TRBJ1-1; TRBD1 matches at 7 bases. The V gene end was trimmed by 8 bases and the J gene end by 7 bases; junction bases not matched to a gene: 13. Germline loops: CDR1 WSHSY, CDR2 SAAADI. CDR3 length equals 14 residues. CDR3 nucleotides: TGCGCCAGCGACTCGGCTGGGACAGCTGATGAAGCTTTCTTT. This sequence encodes CASDSAGTADEAFF.

This clone was counted between two and nine times. J is TRBJ2-7 and V is TRBV28; a weak D match, TRBD1 (6 bases). CDR3 length: 14 amino acids. V was trimmed by 5 bases and J by 2 bases, leaving 13 bases between them. The germline CDR1 and CDR2 sequences are MDHEN and SYDVKM. CDR3 residues: CASSNGQLPYEQYF. CDR3 coding DNA: TGTGCCAGCAGTAACGGACAGCTTCCCTACGAGCAGTACTTC.

This rearrangement joins TRBV19 to TRBJ1-2; possibly TRBD1 for D (5 bases). The length of the CDR3 is 12 residues. Trimming took 11 bases from V and 7 from J, leaving 17 bases between them. Germline-derived CDR1 and CDR2 are LNHDA and SQIVND (reference sequence). CDR3 protein: CACGTQRFGYTF. CDR3 DNA: TGTGCCTGCGGGACGCAGCGATTTGGCTACACCTTC.

V and J are TRBV29-1 and TRBJ1-1; 11 nucleotides align to TRBD1. The CDR3 is made up of 16 amino acids. Germline lookup yields CDR1 SQVTM and CDR2 ANQGSEA. J lost 0 bases, V lost 6 bases, and 9 bases had no gene match. Written as DNA, the CDR3 is TGCAGCGTCCGGGACAGGGGGGTAACCATGAACACTGAAGCTTTCTTT. It codes for CSVRDRGVTMNTEAFF.

J is TRBJ1-5 and V is TRBV15; 7 bases align to TRBD1. Losses at the gene ends were 8 bases for V and 6 bases for J; bases not matched to a gene: 10. CDR1 and CDR2 (germline): LNHNV, YYDKDF (reference sequence). The CDR3 extends over 14 amino acids. Written as DNA, the CDR3 is TGTGCCACCCGACAGGGACGGTGGTGTCAGCCCCAGCATTTT. Residues: CATRQGRWCQPQHF.

Written as DNA, the CDR3 is TGTGCCACCAGACTAGCGGGGCATGAAGAGACCCAGTACTTC. Translated, it gives CATRLAGHEETQYF. The V gene is TRBV27, the J gene TRBJ2-5; 11 bases align to TRBD2. The CDR3 spans 14 residues. V lost 10 bases to trimming and J lost 3 bases; unmatched junction nucleotides: 7. Germline CDR1 and CDR2: MNHEY and SMNVEV (reference sequence).

This clone was seen a single time. The gene calls are TRBV7-6 and TRBJ1-2; 8 nucleotides match TRBD1. J gave up 6 bases and V 5 bases, and 8 bases lay outside the gene matches. The CDR3 is 14 amino acids. Germline lookup yields CDR1 SGHVS and CDR2 FNYEAQ. CDR3: CASSVWTGRDGYTF. DNA for the CDR3: TGTGCCAGCAGCGTATGGACAGGGCGAGATGGCTACACCTTC.

This chain joins TRBV7-9 and TRBJ1-6, with D unresolved. Trimming took off 4 bases at V and 10 bases at J, with 20 bases between the two ends. CDR3 length: 16 amino acids. Per germline, CDR1 SEHNR and CDR2 FQNEAQ (reference sequence). The CDR3 nucleotides are TGTGCCAGCAGCTCGGGAAGACCGGGGTTAGGATCACCCCTCCACTTT. Its translation: CASSSGRPGLGSPLHF.